This paragraph covers one T cell receptor beta chain sequence. V lost 4 bases and J lost 4; bases outside the gene matches: 9. The CDR3 loop spans 15 amino acids. This record belongs to a study of T-cell memory formation after mild COVID-19. The TCR alpha and TCR beta cDNA libraries, bearing sample barcodes and UMIs, were generated by 5'RACE using constant-segment primers. TCRdb independently ran MiXCR on the 5' RACE reads; one entry per CDR3 protein. The data show about 160,000 distinct CDR3 sequences, less than 40% seen once. This TCR derives from an adult woman who had mild COVID-19 (a few samples of this study predate the infection). Cell type and time point are not known. Material for sequencing was PBMCs or a T cell subset sorted from them (not recorded which). The rearrangement uses TRBV12-3 or TRBV12-4 and TRBJ1-1, with 7 bases identical to TRBD1. Written as DNA, the CDR3 is TGTGCCAGCAGTTCTCGTAGGACAGGAGCCACTGAAGCTTTCTTT. Translating it yields CASSSRRTGATEAFF.